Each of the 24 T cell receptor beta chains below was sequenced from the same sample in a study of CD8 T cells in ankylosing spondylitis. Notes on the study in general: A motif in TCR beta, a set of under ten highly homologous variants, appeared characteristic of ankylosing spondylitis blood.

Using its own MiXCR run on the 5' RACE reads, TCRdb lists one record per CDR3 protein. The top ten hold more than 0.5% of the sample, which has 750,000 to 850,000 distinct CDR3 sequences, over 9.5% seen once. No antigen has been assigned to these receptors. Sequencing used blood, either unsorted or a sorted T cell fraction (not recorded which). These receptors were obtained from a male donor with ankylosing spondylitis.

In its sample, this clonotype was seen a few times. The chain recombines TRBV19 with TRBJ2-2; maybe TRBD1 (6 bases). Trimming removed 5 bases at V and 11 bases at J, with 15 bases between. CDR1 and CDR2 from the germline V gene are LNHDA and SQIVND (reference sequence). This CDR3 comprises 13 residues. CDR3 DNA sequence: TGTGCCAGTAGTTCATACAGGGAAGGCGAGCTGTTTTTT. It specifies CASSSYREGELFF.

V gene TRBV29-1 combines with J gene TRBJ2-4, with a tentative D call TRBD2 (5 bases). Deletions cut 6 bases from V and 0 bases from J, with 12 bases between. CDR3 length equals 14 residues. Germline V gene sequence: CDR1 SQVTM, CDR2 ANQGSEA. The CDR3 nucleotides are TGCAGCGTCCGACTAAGGCTAGCCAAAAACATTCAGTACTTC. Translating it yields CSVRLRLAKNIQYF. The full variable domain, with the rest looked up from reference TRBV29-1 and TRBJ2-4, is SAVISQKPSRDICQRGTSLTIQCQVDSQVTMMFWYRQQPGQSLTLIATANQGSEATYESGFVIDKFPISRPNLTFSTLTVSNMSPEDSSIYLCSVRLRLAKNIQYFGAGTRLSVL.

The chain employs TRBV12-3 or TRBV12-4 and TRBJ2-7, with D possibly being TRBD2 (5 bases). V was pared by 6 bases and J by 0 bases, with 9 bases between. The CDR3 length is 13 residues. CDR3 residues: CASSGLSSYEQYF. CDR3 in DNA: TGTGCCAGCAGCGGACTGAGCTCCTACGAGCAGTACTTC.

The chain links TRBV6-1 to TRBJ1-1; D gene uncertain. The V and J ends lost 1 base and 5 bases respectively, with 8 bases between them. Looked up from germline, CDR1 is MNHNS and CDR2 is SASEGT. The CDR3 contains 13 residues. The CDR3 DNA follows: TGTGCCAGCAGTGAAGTGGAGGAAACTGAAGCTTTCTTT. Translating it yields CASSEVEETEAFF.

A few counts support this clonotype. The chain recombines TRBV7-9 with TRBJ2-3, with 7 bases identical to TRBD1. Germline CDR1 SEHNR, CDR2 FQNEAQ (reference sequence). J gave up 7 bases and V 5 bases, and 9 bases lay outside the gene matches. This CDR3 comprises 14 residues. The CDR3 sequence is CASSRSTGAHTQYF. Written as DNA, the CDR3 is TGTGCCAGCAGCCGCAGTACAGGGGCCCATACGCAGTATTTT.

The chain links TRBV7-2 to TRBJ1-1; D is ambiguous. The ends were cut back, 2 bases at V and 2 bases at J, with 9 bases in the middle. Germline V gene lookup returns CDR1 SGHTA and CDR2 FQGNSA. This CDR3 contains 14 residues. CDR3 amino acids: CASSLRAANTEAFF. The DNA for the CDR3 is TGTGCCAGCAGCTTAAGGGCGGCCAACACTGAAGCTTTCTTT. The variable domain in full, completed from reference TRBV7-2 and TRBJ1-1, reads GAGVSQSPSNKVTEKGKDVELRCDPISGHTALYWYRQSLGQGLEFLIYFQGNSAPDKSGLPSDRFSAERTGGSVSTLTIQRTQQEDSAVYLCASSLRAANTEAFFGQGTRLTVV.

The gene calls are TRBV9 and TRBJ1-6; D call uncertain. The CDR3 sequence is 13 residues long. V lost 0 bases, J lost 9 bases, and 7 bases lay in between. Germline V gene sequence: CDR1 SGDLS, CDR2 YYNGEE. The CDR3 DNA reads TGTGCCAGCAGCGTAGCTCCTAGTTCACCCCTCCACTTT. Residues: CASSVAPSSPLHF.

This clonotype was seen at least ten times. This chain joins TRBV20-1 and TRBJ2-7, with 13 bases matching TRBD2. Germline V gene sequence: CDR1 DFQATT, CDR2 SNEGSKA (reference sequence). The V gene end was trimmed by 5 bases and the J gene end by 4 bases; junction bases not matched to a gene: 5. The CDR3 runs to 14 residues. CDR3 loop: CSAELAGGGYEQYF. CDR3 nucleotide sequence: TGCAGTGCTGAACTAGCGGGAGGGGGATACGAGCAGTACTTC.

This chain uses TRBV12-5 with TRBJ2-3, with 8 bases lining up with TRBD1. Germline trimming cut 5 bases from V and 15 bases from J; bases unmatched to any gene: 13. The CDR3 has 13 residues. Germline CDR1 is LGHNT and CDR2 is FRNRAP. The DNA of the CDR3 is TGTGCTAGTGGTCCCGGACAGGGACCAATATTATATTTT. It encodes CASGPGQGPILYF.

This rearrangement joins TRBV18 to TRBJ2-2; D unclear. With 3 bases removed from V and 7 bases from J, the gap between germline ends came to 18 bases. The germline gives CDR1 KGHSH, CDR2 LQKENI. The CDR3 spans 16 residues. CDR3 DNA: TGTGCCAGCTCACCCCTCCAAGGAAGGGTCGGCGGGGAGCTGTTTTTT. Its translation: CASSPLQGRVGGELFF.

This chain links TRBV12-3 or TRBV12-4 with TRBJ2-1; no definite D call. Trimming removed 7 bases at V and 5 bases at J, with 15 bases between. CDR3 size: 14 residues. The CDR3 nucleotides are TGTGCCAGCAAAACCCGTCCGGAGAACAATGAGCAGTTCTTC. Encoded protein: CASKTRPENNEQFF.

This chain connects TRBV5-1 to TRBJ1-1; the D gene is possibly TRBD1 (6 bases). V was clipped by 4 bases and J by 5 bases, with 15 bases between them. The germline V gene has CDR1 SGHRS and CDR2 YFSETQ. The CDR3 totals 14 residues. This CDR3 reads CASSPARGVTEAFF. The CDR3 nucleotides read TGCGCCAGCAGCCCAGCCAGGGGAGTGACTGAAGCTTTCTTT. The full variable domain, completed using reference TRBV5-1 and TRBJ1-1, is KAGVTQTPRYLIKTRGQQVTLSCSPISGHRSVSWYQQTPGQGLQFLFEYFSETQRNKGNFPGRFSGRQFSNSRSEMNVSTLELGDSALYLCASSPARGVTEAFFGQGTRLTVV.

The chain's CDR3 is CASSPRGLRQPQHF. The DNA for the CDR3 is TGTGCCAGCAGTCCTCGAGGGCTCCGTCAGCCCCAGCATTTT. This chain joins TRBV6-2 or TRBV6-3 and TRBJ1-5; D not certain. The CDR3 is 14 amino acids. The germline V and J ends were trimmed by 5 bases and 6 bases, with 14 bases remaining between them. Germline CDR1 MNHEY, CDR2 SVGEGT.

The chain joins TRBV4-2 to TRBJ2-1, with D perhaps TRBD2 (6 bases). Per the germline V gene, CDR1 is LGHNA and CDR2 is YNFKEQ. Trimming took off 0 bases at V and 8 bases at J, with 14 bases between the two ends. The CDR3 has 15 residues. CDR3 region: CASSQDSGREYEQFF. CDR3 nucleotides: TGTGCCAGCAGCCAAGATAGCGGTAGGGAGTATGAGCAGTTCTTC.

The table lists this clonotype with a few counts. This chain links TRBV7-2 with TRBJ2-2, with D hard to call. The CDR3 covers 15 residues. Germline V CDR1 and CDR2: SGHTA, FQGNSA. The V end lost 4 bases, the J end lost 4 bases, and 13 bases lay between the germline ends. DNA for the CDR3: TGTGCCAGCAGCTCCCTGAACTTTGCCACCGGGGAGCTGTTTTTT. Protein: CASSSLNFATGELFF.

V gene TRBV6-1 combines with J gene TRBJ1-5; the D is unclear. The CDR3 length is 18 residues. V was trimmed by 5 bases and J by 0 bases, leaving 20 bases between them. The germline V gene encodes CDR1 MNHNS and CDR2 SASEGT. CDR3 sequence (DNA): TGTGCCAGCAGTCCCGGGGTCTGGAACCCTACTAGCAATCAGCCCCAGCATTTT. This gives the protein CASSPGVWNPTSNQPQHF.

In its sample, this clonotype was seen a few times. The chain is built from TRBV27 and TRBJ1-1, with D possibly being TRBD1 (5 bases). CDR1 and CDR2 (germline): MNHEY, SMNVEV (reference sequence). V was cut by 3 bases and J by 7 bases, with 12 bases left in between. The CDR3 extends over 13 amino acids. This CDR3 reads CASSLNQGIEAFF. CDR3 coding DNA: TGTGCCAGCAGTTTGAACCAGGGAATTGAAGCTTTCTTT.

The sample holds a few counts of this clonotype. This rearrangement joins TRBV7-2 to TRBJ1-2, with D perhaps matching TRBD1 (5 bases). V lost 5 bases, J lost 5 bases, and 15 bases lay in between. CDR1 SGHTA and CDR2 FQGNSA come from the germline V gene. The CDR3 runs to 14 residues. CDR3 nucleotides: TGTGCCAGCAGCAAGGGGAGGGGAGGATATGGCTACACCTTC. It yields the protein CASSKGRGGYGYTF.

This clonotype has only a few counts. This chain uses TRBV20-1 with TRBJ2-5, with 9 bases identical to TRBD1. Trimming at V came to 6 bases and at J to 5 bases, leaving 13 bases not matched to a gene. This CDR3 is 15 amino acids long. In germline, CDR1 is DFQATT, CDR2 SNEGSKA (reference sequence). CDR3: CSALPARQGGETQYF. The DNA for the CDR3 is TGCAGTGCCCTCCCTGCGCGACAGGGGGGCGAGACCCAGTACTTC.

The CDR3 reads CSALRQGASYEQYF. The CDR3 coding sequence is TGCAGTGCCCTGAGACAGGGCGCTTCCTACGAGCAGTACTTC. The chain links TRBV20-1 to TRBJ2-7; 7 bases map to TRBD1. The CDR3 is 14 amino acids. CDR1 is DFQATT and CDR2 is SNEGSKA in the germline V gene (reference sequence). V was clipped by 6 bases and J by 1 base; unmatched bases: 9.

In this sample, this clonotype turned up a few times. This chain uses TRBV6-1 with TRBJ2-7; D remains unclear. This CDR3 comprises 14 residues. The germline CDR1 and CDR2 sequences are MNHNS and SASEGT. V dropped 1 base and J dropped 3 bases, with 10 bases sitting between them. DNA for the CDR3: TGTGCCAGCAGTGAAGTGGGGTCCCTCTACGAGCAGTACTTC. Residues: CASSEVGSLYEQYF.

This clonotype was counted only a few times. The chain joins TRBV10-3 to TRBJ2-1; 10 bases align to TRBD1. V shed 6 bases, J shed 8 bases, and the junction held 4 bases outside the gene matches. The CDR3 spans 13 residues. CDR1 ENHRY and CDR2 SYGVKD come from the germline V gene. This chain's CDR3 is CAIRLTGGDEQFF. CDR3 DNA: TGTGCCATCAGGTTGACAGGGGGCGATGAGCAGTTCTTC.

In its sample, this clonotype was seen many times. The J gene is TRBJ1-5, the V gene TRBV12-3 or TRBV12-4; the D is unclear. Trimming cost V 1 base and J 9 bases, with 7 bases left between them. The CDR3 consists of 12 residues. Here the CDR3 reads CASSLGSGPQHF. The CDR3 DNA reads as TGTGCCAGCAGTTTAGGGTCCGGGCCCCAGCATTTT.

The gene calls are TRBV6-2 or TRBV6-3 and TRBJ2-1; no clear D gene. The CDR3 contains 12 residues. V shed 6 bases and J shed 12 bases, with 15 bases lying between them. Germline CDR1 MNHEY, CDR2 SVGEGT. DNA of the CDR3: TGTGCCAGCAGCCGCCGTGAGTACGGGCAGTTCTTC. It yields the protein CASSRREYGQFF.